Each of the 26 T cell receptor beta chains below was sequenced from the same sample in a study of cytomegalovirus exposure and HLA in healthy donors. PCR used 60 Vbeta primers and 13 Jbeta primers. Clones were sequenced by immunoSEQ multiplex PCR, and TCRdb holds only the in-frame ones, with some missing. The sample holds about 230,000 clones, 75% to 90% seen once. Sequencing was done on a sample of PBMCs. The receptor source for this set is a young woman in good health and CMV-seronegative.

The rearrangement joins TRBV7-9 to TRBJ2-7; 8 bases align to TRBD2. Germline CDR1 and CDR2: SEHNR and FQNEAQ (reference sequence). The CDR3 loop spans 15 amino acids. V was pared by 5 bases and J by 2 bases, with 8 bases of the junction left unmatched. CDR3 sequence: CASSPAGGGTYEQYF. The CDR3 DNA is TGTGCCAGCAGCCCCGCCGGGGGGGGCACCTACGAGCAGTACTTC.

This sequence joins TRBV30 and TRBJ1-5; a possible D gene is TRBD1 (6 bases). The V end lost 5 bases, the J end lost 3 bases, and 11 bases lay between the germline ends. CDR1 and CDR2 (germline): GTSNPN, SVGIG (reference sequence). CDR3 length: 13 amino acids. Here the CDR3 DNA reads TGTGCCTGGGCGACAGGTCCCAATCAGCCCCAGCATTTT. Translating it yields CAWATGPNQPQHF.

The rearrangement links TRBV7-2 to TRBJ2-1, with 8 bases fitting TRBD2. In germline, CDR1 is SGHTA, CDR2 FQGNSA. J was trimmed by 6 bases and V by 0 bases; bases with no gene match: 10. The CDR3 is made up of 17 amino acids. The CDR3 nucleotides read TGTGCCAGCAGCTTAGCGCTCCGGGAGGGCCATTGCAATGAGCAGTTCTTC. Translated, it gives CASSLALREGHCNEQFF.

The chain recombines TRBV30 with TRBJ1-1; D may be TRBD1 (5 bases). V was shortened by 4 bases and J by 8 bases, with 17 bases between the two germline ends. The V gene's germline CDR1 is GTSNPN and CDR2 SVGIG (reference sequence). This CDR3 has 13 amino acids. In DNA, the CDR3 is TGTGCCTGGAACCCCAGGGAGGTTTCCGAAGCTTTCTTT. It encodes CAWNPREVSEAFF.

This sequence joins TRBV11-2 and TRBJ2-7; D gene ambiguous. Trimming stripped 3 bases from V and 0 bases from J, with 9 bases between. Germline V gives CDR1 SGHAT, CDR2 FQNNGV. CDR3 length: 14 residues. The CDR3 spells CASSFGAYSYEQYF. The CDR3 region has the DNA TGTGCCAGCAGCTTCGGTGCCTACTCCTACGAGCAGTACTTC.

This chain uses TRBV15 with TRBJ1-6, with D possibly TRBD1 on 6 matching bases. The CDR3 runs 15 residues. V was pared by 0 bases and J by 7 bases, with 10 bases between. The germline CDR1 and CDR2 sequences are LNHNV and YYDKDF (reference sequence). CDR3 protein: CATSRDTGRNSPLHF. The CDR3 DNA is TGTGCCACCAGCAGAGACACAGGGCGAAATTCACCCCTCCACTTT. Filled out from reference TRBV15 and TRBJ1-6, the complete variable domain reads DAMVIQNPRYQVTQFGKPVTLSCSQTLNHNVMYWYQQKSSQAPKLLFHYYDKDFNNEADTPDNFQSRRPNTSFCFLDIRSPGLGDTAMYLCATSRDTGRNSPLHFGNGTRLTVT.

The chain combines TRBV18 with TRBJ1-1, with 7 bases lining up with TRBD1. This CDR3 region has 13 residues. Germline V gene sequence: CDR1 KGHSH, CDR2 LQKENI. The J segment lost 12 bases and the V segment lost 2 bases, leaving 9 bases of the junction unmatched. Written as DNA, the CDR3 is TGTGCCAGCTCACCAGAACGGACAGGAGAAACTTTCTTT. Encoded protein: CASSPERTGETFF.

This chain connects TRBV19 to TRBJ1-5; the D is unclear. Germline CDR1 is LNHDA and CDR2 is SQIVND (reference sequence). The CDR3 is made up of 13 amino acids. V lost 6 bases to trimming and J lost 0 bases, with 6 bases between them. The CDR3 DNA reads TGTGCCAGTAGGGAGTATAGCAATCAGCCCCAGCATTTT. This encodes CASREYSNQPQHF. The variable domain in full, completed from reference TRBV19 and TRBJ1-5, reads DGGITQSPKYLFRKEGQNVTLSCEQNLNHDAMYWYRQDPGQGLRLIYYSQIVNDFQKGDIAEGYSVSREKKESFPLTVTSAQKNPTAFYLCASREYSNQPQHFGDGTRLSIL.

The CDR3 coding sequence is TGTGCCAGCAGCTCTATTTACAATGAGCAGTTCTTC. Encoded protein: CASSSIYNEQFF. The chain uses TRBV7-3 and TRBJ2-1; D uncertain. The CDR3 has 12 residues. Deletions cut 4 bases from V and 4 bases from J, with 5 bases between. Germline CDR1 SGHTA, CDR2 FQGTGA.

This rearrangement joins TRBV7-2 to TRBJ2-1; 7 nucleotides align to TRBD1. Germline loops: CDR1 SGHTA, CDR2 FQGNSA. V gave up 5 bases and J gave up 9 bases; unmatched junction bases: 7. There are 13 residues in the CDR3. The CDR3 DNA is TGTGCCAGCAGCCCCGACAGGGTCAGTGAGCAGTTCTTC. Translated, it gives CASSPDRVSEQFF. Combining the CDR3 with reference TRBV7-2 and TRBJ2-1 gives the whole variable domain GAGVSQSPSNKVTEKGKDVELRCDPISGHTALYWYRQSLGQGLEFLIYFQGNSAPDKSGLPSDRFSAERTGGSVSTLTIQRTQQEDSAVYLCASSPDRVSEQFFGPGTRLTVL.

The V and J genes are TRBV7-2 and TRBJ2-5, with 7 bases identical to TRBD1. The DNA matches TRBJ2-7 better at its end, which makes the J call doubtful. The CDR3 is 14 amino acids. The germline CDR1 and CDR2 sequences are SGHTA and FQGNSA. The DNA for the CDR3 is TGTGCCAGCAGCTCAGACAGGGTAACCTACGAGCAGTACTTC. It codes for CASSSDRVTYEQYF.

CDR3 sequence: CASRAPGGPYNEQFF. The CDR3 DNA follows: TGTGCCAGTAGGGCCCCGGGGGGCCCCTACAATGAGCAGTTCTTC. V gene TRBV19 combines with J gene TRBJ2-1; D may be TRBD2 (7 bases). Germline assignment: CDR1 LNHDA and CDR2 SQIVND (reference sequence). Between the trimmed V and J ends, which lost 6 bases and 2 bases, there was a span of 14 bases. There are 15 residues in the CDR3.

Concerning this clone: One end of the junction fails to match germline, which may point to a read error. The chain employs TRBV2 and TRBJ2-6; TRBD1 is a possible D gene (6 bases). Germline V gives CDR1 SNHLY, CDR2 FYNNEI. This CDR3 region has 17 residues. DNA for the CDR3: TGTGCCAGCAGTATCAATCGGGCAGGGTTGGGGGCCAACGGCCTGACTTTC. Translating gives CASSINRAGLGANGLTF.

CDR3 nucleotides: TGTGCCAGCAGTGTGCGGGGACCGCAGTACTTC. It codes for CASSVRGPQYF. The rearrangement links TRBV2 to TRBJ2-7; D may be TRBD2 (6 bases). Trimming left V 4 bases short and J 9 bases short, with 10 bases between. Germline values: CDR1 SNHLY, CDR2 FYNNEI. The CDR3 length is 11 residues.

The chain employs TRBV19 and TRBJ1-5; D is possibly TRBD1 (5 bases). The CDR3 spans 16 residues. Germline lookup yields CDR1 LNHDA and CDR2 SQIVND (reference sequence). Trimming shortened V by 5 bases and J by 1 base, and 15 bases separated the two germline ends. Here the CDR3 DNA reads TGTGCCAGTAGTTATCGCGGGGCGCGGAGCAATCAGCCCCAGCATTTT. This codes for CASSYRGARSNQPQHF.

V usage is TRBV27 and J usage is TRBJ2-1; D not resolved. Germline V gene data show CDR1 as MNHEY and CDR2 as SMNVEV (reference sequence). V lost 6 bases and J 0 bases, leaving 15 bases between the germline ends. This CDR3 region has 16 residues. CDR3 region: CASSLSPFSSYNEQFF. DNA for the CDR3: TGTGCCAGCAGCCTTTCCCCCTTTAGCTCCTACAATGAGCAGTTCTTC.

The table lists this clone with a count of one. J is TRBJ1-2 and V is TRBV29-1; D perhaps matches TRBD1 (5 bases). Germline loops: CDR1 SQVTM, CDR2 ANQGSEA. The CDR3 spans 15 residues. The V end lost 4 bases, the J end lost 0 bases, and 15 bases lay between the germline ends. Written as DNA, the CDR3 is TGCAGCGTTGTTGGGGGGGGAGGTTCTAACTATGGCTACACCTTC. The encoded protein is CSVVGGGGSNYGYTF. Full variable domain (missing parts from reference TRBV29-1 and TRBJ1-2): SAVISQKPSRDICQRGTSLTIQCQVDSQVTMMFWYRQQPGQSLTLIATANQGSEATYESGFVIDKFPISRPNLTFSTLTVSNMSPEDSSIYLCSVVGGGGSNYGYTFGSGTRLTVV.

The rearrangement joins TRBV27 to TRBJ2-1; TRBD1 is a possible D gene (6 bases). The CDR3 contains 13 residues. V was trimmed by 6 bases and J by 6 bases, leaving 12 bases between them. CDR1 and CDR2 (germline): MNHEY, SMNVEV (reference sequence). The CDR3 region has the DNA TGTGCCAGCAGCCCTACAGGGAGCAATGAGCAGTTCTTC. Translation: CASSPTGSNEQFF.

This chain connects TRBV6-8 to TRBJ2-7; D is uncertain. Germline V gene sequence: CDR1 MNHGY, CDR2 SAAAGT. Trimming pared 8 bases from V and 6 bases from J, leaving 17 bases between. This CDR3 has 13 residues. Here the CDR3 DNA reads TGTGCCAGCGGGCCTTACCTCCTCTGCGAGCAGTACTTC. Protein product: CASGPYLLCEQYF.

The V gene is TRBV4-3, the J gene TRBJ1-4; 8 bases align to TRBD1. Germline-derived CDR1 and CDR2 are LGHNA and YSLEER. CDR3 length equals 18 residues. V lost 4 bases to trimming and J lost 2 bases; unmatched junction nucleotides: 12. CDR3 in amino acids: CASSRKWSGGETNEKLFF. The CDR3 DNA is TGCGCCAGCAGCCGAAAGTGGTCAGGGGGCGAGACTAATGAAAAACTGTTTTTT.

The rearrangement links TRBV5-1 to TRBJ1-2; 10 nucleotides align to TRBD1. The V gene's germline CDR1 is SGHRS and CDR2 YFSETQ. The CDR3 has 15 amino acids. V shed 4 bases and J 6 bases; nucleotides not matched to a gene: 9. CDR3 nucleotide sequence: TGCGCCAGCAGCCCTCCGAGGACAGGGGGAGATGGCTACACCTTC. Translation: CASSPPRTGGDGYTF. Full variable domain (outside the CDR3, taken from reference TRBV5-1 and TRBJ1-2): KAGVTQTPRYLIKTRGQQVTLSCSPISGHRSVSWYQQTPGQGLQFLFEYFSETQRNKGNFPGRFSGRQFSNSRSEMNVSTLELGDSALYLCASSPPRTGGDGYTFGSGTRLTVV.

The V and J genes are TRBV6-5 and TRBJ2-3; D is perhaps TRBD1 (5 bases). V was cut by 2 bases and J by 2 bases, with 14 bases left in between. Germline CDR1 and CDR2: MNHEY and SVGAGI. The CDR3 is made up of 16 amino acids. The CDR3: CASSYEAGYATDTQYF. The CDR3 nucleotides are TGTGCCAGCAGTTACGAGGCAGGGTACGCCACAGATACGCAGTATTTT.

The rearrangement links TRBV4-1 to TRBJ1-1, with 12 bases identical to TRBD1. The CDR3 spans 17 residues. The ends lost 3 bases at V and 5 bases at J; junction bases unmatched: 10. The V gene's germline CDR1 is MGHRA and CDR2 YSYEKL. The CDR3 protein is CASSQRDRGPVWTEAFF. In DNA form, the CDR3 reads TGCGCCAGCAGCCAGCGGGACAGGGGGCCGGTTTGGACTGAAGCTTTCTTT.

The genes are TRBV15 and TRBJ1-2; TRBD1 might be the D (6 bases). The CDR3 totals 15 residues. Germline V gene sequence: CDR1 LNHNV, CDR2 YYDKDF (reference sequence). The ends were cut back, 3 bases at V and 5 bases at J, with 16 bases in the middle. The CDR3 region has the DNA TGTGCCACCAGCAGGGACAGCTTCCTTGGGTATGGCTACACCTTC. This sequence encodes CATSRDSFLGYGYTF.

This CDR3 reads CASSPGGGTEAFF. For the CDR3, the DNA is TGTGCCAGCAGCCCCGGTGGCGGAACTGAAGCTTTCTTT. The chain links TRBV9 to TRBJ1-1; the D is unclear. Trimming left V 4 bases short and J 5 bases short, with 12 bases between. Germline lookup yields CDR1 SGDLS and CDR2 YYNGEE. This CDR3 region has 13 residues.

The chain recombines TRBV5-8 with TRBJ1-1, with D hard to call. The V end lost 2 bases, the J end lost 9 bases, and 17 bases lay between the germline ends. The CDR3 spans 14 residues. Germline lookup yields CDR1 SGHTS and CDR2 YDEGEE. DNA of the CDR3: TGTGCCAGCAGCTTAAATCCGGGAAAGCATAAAGCTTTCTTT. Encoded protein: CASSLNPGKHKAFF. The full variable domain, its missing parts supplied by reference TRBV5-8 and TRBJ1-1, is EAGVTQSPTHLIKTRGQQATLRCSPISGHTSVYWYQQALGLGLQFLLWYDEGEERNRGNFPPRFSGRQFPNYSSELNVNALELEDSALYLCASSLNPGKHKAFFGQGTRLTVV.